This TCR beta chain stems from a study of shared clonotypes between healthy human individuals. The authors divided CD4+ cells into CD45RA+ naive and CD45RA-negative memory subsets. The CDR3 length is 16 residues. V shed 5 bases and J shed 1 base, with 15 bases lying between them. Per the germline V gene, CDR1 is MGHRA and CDR2 is YSYEKL. Clones were sequenced by immunoSEQ multiplex PCR, and TCRdb holds only the in-frame ones, with some missing. The table lists 2 million to 2.5 million clones, under 97% of them singletons. This chain connects TRBV4-1 to TRBJ1-3, with D maybe TRBD1 (6 bases). This TCR came from a man between 18 and 29 years old in good health. Sample: naive CD4+ T cells sorted from blood. The subset is: CD45RA+ positively selected. CDR3 protein: CASSITQGISGNTIYF. CDR3 sequence (DNA): TGCGCCAGCAGCATTACCCAGGGGATTTCTGGAAACACCATATATTTT.